Listed below are T cell receptor beta chains from one sample, sequenced in a study of cytomegalovirus exposure and HLA in healthy donors. The protocol was immunoSEQ multiplex PCR, while the TCRdb copy is restricted to in-frame clones and leaves out a portion. The data show over 150,000 clones, with over 80% seen just once and about 2% held by the top ten. Source material: PBMCs. Receptors originate from a human donor in good health. Both conserved end residues are part of each CDR3. A D gene is named only where the DNA matches it firmly. A row's size may be missing; if present it is once, few, many or a size class.

>TRBV29-1|-|TRBD1|TRBJ1-1
TGCAGTTTACGAACAGGGGGGAACACTGAAGCTTTCTTT
CSLRTGGNTEAFF
>TRBV7-2|-|TRBD2|TRBJ2-1
TGTGCCAGCAGCTTGACTAGCGGGGGGCTAAGTACTGTCGATGAGCAGTTCTTC
CASSLTSGGLSTVDEQFF
>TRBV6-6|-|TRBD1|TRBJ2-7
TGTGCCAGCAGTCCGGGACAGGAACGCTCCTACGAGCAGTACTTC
CASSPGQERSYEQYF
>TRBV11-2|-|-|TRBJ2-7
TGTGCCAGCAGCCCGAGCTCAGGGGCCCCCTACGAGCAGTACTTC
CASSPSSGAPYEQYF
>TRBV9|-|TRBD1|TRBJ1-2
TGTGCCAGCAGCGGGGGACAGTCTAACTATGGCTACACCTTC
CASSGGQSNYGYTF
>TRBV6-5|-|-|TRBJ2-7
TGTGCCAGCAGTGAGCAGGGGTACGAGCAGTACTTC
CASSEQGYEQYF
>TRBV11-2|-|-|TRBJ1-6
TGTGCCAGCAGCTTATGGGGGAGGGATAATTCACCCCTCCACTTT
CASSLWGRDNSPLHF
>TRBV5-1|-|-|TRBJ2-3
TGCGCCAGCAGCTTGGTTACCGAGAATAACCCCACAGATACGCAGTATTTT
CASSLVTENNPTDTQYF
>TRBV25-1|-|TRBD1|TRBJ1-2
TGTGCCAGCAGTGAACTCCAGGGGGCGGATGGCTACACCTTC
CASSELQGADGYTF
>TRBV19|once|-|TRBJ2-7
TGTGCCAGTAGTATAGGTCCGGGAACCTACGAGCAGTACTTC
CASSIGPGTYEQYF
>TRBV4-1|-|TRBD1|TRBJ1-1
TGCGCCAGCAGCCTAGGACAGGGCACGCGGAACACTGAAGCTTTCTTT
CASSLGQGTRNTEAFF
>TRBV6-5|-|-|TRBJ2-1
TGTGCCAGCAGTTACTCTCGGGGGGCGAGTGAGCAGTTCTTC
CASSYSRGASEQFF